These 19 T cell receptor beta chains were sequenced from one sample in a study of T-cell memory formation after mild COVID-19. TCRdb used MiXCR to reprocess the 5' RACE reads, holding one entry per CDR3 protein. Here the sample spans approximately 400,000 distinct CDR3 sequences, 18% being singletons. Sequencing was done on a sample of PBMCs or a T cell subset sorted from them (not recorded which). These receptors originate from a man aged 18 to 30 who had mild COVID-19 (a few samples of this study predate the infection). Cell type and time point are not known.

This clonotype appeared a few times. This chain connects TRBV12-3 or TRBV12-4 to TRBJ1-1; TRBD1 agrees at 9 bases. The CDR3 is 12 amino acids. Trimming cost V 6 bases and J 8 bases; bases outside gene matches: 4. The DNA of the CDR3 is TGTGCCAGCAGGCCTGGGACAGGGGAAGCTTTCTTT. Amino acid sequence: CASRPGTGEAFF.

There are a few counts of this clonotype. V gene TRBV2 combines with J gene TRBJ1-5; TRBD1 agrees at 10 bases. This CDR3 region has 14 residues. V dropped 6 bases and J dropped 3; count of bases not matched to a gene: 2. Germline assignment: CDR1 SNHLY and CDR2 FYNNEI. CDR3 DNA: TGTGCCAGCAGGGGACAGGGGTTCAATCAGCCCCAGCATTTT. Amino acids: CASRGQGFNQPQHF.

The chain is built from TRBV7-2 and TRBJ2-5; D remains unclear. CDR1 and CDR2 from the germline V gene are SGHTA and FQGNSA. This CDR3 region has 14 residues. V dropped 0 bases and J dropped 5 bases, with 10 bases sitting between them. This CDR3 is CASSLATALETQYF. The CDR3 DNA sequence: TGTGCCAGCAGCTTAGCAACGGCCTTGGAGACCCAGTACTTC.

The chain couples TRBV28 to TRBJ1-1; 7 bases match TRBD1. After removal of 5 bases from V and 0 bases from J, the junction contained 12 bases not matched to a gene. There are 17 residues in the CDR3. The germline V gene encodes CDR1 MDHEN and CDR2 SYDVKM. The CDR3 here is CASSLGRQGSMNTEAFF. The CDR3 coding sequence is TGTGCCAGCAGTCTCGGCAGACAGGGTAGTATGAACACTGAAGCTTTCTTT.

A note on this clonotype: Its ends do not fully match the called genes, so a read error is possible. The V gene is TRBV6-5, the J gene TRBJ2-3; no clear D gene. The CDR3 length is 13 residues. Germline assignment: CDR1 MNHEY and CDR2 SVGAGI. The CDR3 nucleotides are TGTGCCAGCAGTTACTCGAGGATAGGGATTATGGATTTT. It encodes CASSYSRIGIMDF.

Only a few counts were recorded for this clonotype. The J gene is TRBJ2-1, the V gene TRBV19; TRBD2 is a possible D gene (7 bases). The CDR3 covers 13 residues. Trimming removed 6 bases at V and 12 bases at J, with 18 bases between. Germline loops: CDR1 LNHDA, CDR2 SQIVND (reference sequence). The CDR3 sequence: CASSRGGIRGQFF. The CDR3 nucleotides are TGTGCCAGTAGCAGGGGAGGGATCCGGGGGCAGTTCTTC. Full variable domain (rest looked up from reference TRBV19 and TRBJ2-1): DGGITQSPKYLFRKEGQNVTLSCEQNLNHDAMYWYRQDPGQGLRLIYYSQIVNDFQKGDIAEGYSVSREKKESFPLTVTSAQKNPTAFYLCASSRGGIRGQFFGPGTRLTVL.

There are a few counts of this clonotype. This rearrangement joins TRBV15 to TRBJ2-5; a possible D gene is TRBD2 (5 bases). Trimming removed 3 bases at V and 1 base at J, with 6 bases between. Germline values: CDR1 LNHNV, CDR2 YYDKDF (reference sequence). The CDR3 contains 13 residues. The CDR3 coding sequence is TGTGCCACCAGCAGCGGGGTCCAAGAGACCCAGTACTTC. Translating it yields CATSSGVQETQYF.

V and J are TRBV9 and TRBJ1-4; D remains unclear. The CDR3 contains 15 residues. From germline, CDR1 is SGDLS and CDR2 YYNGEE. Trimming stripped 0 bases from V and 0 bases from J, with 6 bases between. CDR3 loop: CASSVGVTTNEKLFF. DNA for the CDR3: TGTGCCAGCAGCGTAGGGGTGACAACTAATGAAAAACTGTTTTTT.

V gene TRBV3-1 combines with J gene TRBJ1-2; D might be TRBD1 (5 bases). Trimming shortened V by 4 bases and J by 10 bases, and 13 bases separated the two germline ends. This CDR3 has 12 amino acids. The V gene's germline CDR1 is LGHDT and CDR2 YNNKEL (reference sequence). CDR3 DNA sequence: TGTGCCAGCAGCCGCCCCCAGGGTGACTACACCTTC. This translates into CASSRPQGDYTF.

In its sample, this clonotype was seen many times. The rearrangement uses TRBV4-2 and TRBJ2-1; 11 nucleotides match TRBD2. After removal of 0 bases from V and 3 bases from J, the junction contained 1 base not matched to a gene. The CDR3 sequence is 16 residues long. CDR1 is LGHNA and CDR2 is YNFKEQ in the germline V gene. The CDR3 sequence is CASSQDGTSGYNEQFF. In DNA, the CDR3 is TGTGCCAGCAGCCAAGATGGGACTAGCGGCTACAATGAGCAGTTCTTC.

This clonotype was seen more than once but under ten times. The gene calls are TRBV3-1 and TRBJ2-3; possibly TRBD1 for D (5 bases). The CDR3 extends over 15 amino acids. Germline lookup yields CDR1 LGHDT and CDR2 YNNKEL (reference sequence). V lost 1 base to trimming and J lost 4 bases, with 12 bases between them. The CDR3 is CASSQGQGRADTQYF. CDR3 sequence (DNA): TGTGCCAGCAGCCAAGGGCAGGGTAGGGCAGATACGCAGTATTTT.

This clonotype showed up many times. This chain connects TRBV15 to TRBJ2-5, with D hard to call. V lost 0 bases to trimming and J lost 5 bases, with 4 bases between them. The CDR3 length is 12 residues. The germline gives CDR1 LNHNV, CDR2 YYDKDF (reference sequence). CDR3 DNA: TGTGCCACCAGCAGAGATGGGGAGACCCAGTACTTC. Translated, it gives CATSRDGETQYF.

This clonotype came up many times. This chain links TRBV5-1 with TRBJ2-3; 12 positions match TRBD1. The CDR3 sequence is 15 residues long. Germline values: CDR1 SGHRS, CDR2 YFSETQ. V trimming: 3 bases; J trimming: 5 bases; junction bases outside the gene matches: 4. DNA for the CDR3: TGCGCCAGCAGCTGGGGACAGGGGGCTGGAGATACGCAGTATTTT. Its protein product is CASSWGQGAGDTQYF. The variable domain in full, completed from reference TRBV5-1 and TRBJ2-3, reads KAGVTQTPRYLIKTRGQQVTLSCSPISGHRSVSWYQQTPGQGLQFLFEYFSETQRNKGNFPGRFSGRQFSNSRSEMNVSTLELGDSALYLCASSWGQGAGDTQYFGPGTRLTVL.

This clonotype has a handful of counts. The chain recombines TRBV29-1 with TRBJ2-1, with TRBD1 matching 9 bases. Trimming removed 4 bases from V and 8 bases from J; junction bases left unmatched: 9. The CDR3 runs to 14 residues. Germline V CDR1 and CDR2: SQVTM, ANQGSEA. In nucleotides, the CDR3 is TGCAGCGTTGCCCCGGGACAGGGTACCGATGAGCAGTTCTTC. Residues: CSVAPGQGTDEQFF.

The chain has TRBV7-9 and TRBJ2-7; no reliable D call. The CDR3 consists of 12 residues. Between the trimmed V and J ends, which lost 5 bases and 2 bases, there was a span of 7 bases. CDR1 is SEHNR and CDR2 is FQNEAQ in the germline V gene (reference sequence). The DNA of the CDR3 is TGTGCCAGCAGCCGTCTCACCTACGAGCAGTACTTC. This sequence encodes CASSRLTYEQYF. Full variable domain (outside the CDR3, taken from reference TRBV7-9 and TRBJ2-7): DTGVSQNPRHKITKRGQNVTFRCDPISEHNRLYWYRQTLGQGPEFLTYFQNEAQLEKSRLLSDRFSAERPKGSFSTLEIQRTEQGDSAMYLCASSRLTYEQYFGPGTRLTVT.

This clonotype occurred a few times. V usage is TRBV12-3 or TRBV12-4 and J usage is TRBJ2-5; 9 nucleotides align to TRBD1. The V gene end was trimmed by 6 bases and the J gene end by 2 bases; junction bases not matched to a gene: 4. There are 14 residues in the CDR3. DNA of the CDR3: TGTGCCAGCAGGGCCGGGACAGGGCAAGAGACCCAGTACTTC. Translated, it gives CASRAGTGQETQYF.

This clonotype was detected a few times. The CDR3 DNA sequence: TGTGCCAGCAGCTTATCGAAGACTAGCGGGGATTCGGGGGAGCAGTTCTTC. It translates to CASSLSKTSGDSGEQFF. The gene calls are TRBV7-9 and TRBJ2-1; the match to TRBD2 covers 11 bases. Germline CDR1 is SEHNR and CDR2 is FQNEAQ (reference sequence). The CDR3 runs 17 residues. The J segment lost 10 bases and the V segment lost 2 bases, leaving 13 bases of the junction unmatched.

The rearrangement uses TRBV9 and TRBJ1-1; tentatively, D is TRBD1 (5 bases). In germline, CDR1 is SGDLS, CDR2 YYNGEE. V dropped 3 bases and J dropped 1 base, with 13 bases sitting between them. CDR3 length: 15 amino acids. CDR3 sequence reads: CASSEQGGANTEAFF. The CDR3 DNA reads as TGTGCCAGCAGCGAGCAGGGTGGAGCGAACACTGAAGCTTTCTTT.

This clonotype has more than one count but fewer than ten. The CDR3 spells CASSLWRSPDTQYF. CDR3 DNA sequence: TGCGCCAGCAGCTTGTGGAGGAGCCCAGATACGCAGTATTTT. The chain employs TRBV5-1 and TRBJ2-3, with a possible D match to TRBD2 (5 bases). The CDR3 consists of 14 residues. Germline CDR1 is SGHRS and CDR2 is YFSETQ. V was shortened by 1 base and J by 4 bases, with 10 bases between the two germline ends.